This TCR beta chain derives from a study of blood T cell repertoires in COVID-19. As for the study in general: Samples taken during acute and convalescent COVID-19 were collected in the United States, Italy and Spain.

Original data processing: Amplification of reference gene primers was used by the study to estimate nucleated cell counts. Sequencing was performed with immunoSEQ multiplex PCR; in TCRdb, only in-frame clones are kept and a portion is missing. The V and J calls and clone size come from that table; D and trimming were worked out from the DNA. The sample shows tens of thousands of clones, 70% to 90% of them seen only once. The V segment lost 5 bases and the J segment 1 base; nucleotides outside the gene matches: 11. The length of the CDR3 is 17 residues. Germline assignment: CDR1 MGHDK and CDR2 SYGVNS.

Sequenced: peripheral blood. This sequence joins TRBV25-1 and TRBJ1-1, with 9 bases fitting TRBD1. This TCR came from a man in his forties with acute or convalescent COVID-19. CDR3 in amino acids: CASSKRTGAAGNTEAFF. The CDR3 DNA reads as TGTGCCAGCAGTAAGAGGACAGGGGCCGCGGGGAACACTGAAGCTTTCTTT.